What follows is one T cell receptor (beta chain) and its context. Its cognate antigen is unknown. CDR3 size: 15 residues. V dropped 1 base and J dropped 3; count of bases not matched to a gene: 4. Germline V gives CDR1 SGHNT, CDR2 YYREEE (reference sequence). Sequenced by immunoSEQ multiplex PCR; TCRdb stores in-frame clones only, minus some. The table lists tens of thousands of clones, 70% to 85% of them singletons. The record originates from a study of CD4 T cells in relation to SARS-CoV-2 and coronaviruses. On the study more broadly: PBMCs were cultured with antigen for roughly 11 days before TCR beta sequencing.

The unexposed donors gave CD4+ T cells in 2011-2018, prior to COVID-19. The cells were cultured for about ten days before CD4+ T cells were isolated. Cells permitting, SARS-CoV-2 S/N and four cold-coronavirus spikes were tested on unexposed-donor CD4+ T cells. The genes are TRBV5-4 and TRBJ2-1, with TRBD2 identical over 7 bases. The sequence was obtained from a human donor in good health. The material sequenced was CD4+ T cells from PBMCs, cultured in vitro. The CDR3 sequence: CASSLRDYLYNEQFF. In DNA, the CDR3 is TGTGCCAGCAGCTTGCGGGACTACCTCTACAATGAGCAGTTCTTC.